This TCR beta chain was sequenced in a study of cytomegalovirus exposure and HLA in healthy donors. The donors were part of the validation cohort of roughly 130 subjects. That cohort was separate from the first cohort, which comprised roughly 670 subjects. Looked up from germline, CDR1 is MNHNS and CDR2 is SASEGT. V lost 3 bases, J lost 4 bases, and 15 bases lay in between. The CDR3 totals 15 residues. This clone occurred once. Antigen unknown. Whole-study findings and limits: According to a subsequent analysis, TCR clusters from the first cohort were inclined to appear together in the roughly 120 validation repertoires.

Only in-frame clones appear in the TCRdb table, and some are missing; sequencing was by immunoSEQ multiplex PCR. Among some 260,000 clones listed, less than 95% were seen once. V and J are TRBV6-1 and TRBJ2-5; D gene unclear. The specimen sequenced was PBMCs. This receptor was taken from a woman in her thirties in good health and CMV-seronegative. The CDR3 here is CASSEYGFPPETQYF. The DNA for the CDR3 is TGTGCCAGCAGTGAGTACGGGTTTCCCCCAGAGACCCAGTACTTC.